The entry that follows covers one TCR beta chain sequence. This sample was taken from a study of blood T cell repertoires in COVID-19. Only in-frame clones appear in the TCRdb table, and some are missing; sequencing was by immunoSEQ multiplex PCR. The table lists about 210,000 clones, around 90% of them singletons. The TCR was taken from a man aged 25 to 40 in a cohort exposed to, infected with or recovered from COVID-19 (not recorded which). Sequenced: PBMCs or T cells enriched from blood (not recorded which).

DNA of the CDR3: TGTGCCACCAGTGATTTGAACCCGGGACTAGCGGCGTCCGATACGCAGTATTTT. It yields the protein CATSDLNPGLAASDTQYF. J is TRBJ2-3 and V is TRBV24-1, with TRBD2 identical over 11 bases. J lost 6 bases, V lost 0 bases, and 10 bases had no gene match. This CDR3 has 18 amino acids. Germline lookup yields CDR1 KGHDR and CDR2 SFDVKD.